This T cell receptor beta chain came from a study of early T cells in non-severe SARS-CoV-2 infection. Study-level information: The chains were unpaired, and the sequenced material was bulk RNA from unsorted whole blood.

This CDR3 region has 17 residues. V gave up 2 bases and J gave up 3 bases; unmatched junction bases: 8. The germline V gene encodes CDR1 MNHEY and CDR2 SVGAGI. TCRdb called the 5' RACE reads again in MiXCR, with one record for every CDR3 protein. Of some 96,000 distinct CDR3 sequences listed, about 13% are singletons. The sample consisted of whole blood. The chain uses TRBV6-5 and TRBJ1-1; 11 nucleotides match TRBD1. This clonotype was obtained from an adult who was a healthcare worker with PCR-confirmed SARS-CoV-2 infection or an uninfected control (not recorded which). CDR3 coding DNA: TGTGCCAGCAGTTACGGGGGACAGGGGGACGAGGACACTGAAGCTTTCTTT. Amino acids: CASSYGGQGDEDTEAFF.